These 15 T cell receptor beta chains were sequenced from one sample in a study of blood T cell repertoires in COVID-19. Clones were read by immunoSEQ multiplex PCR, and TCRdb kept only the in-frame ones, dropping some. Found here are 400,000 to 500,000 clones, around nine tenths of them singletons; the top ten hold less than 2%. The sample taken for sequencing was PBMCs or T cells enriched from blood (not recorded which). These receptors came from a woman in her thirties or forties who had recovered from COVID-19.

The V call is TRBV6-1, the J call TRBJ1-4; D is unclear. The CDR3 contains 14 residues. Per germline, CDR1 MNHNS and CDR2 SASEGT. The V gene lost 1 base and the J gene lost 8 bases, with 11 bases spanning the gap. In nucleotides, the CDR3 is TGTGCCAGCAGTGAAGGAACGGTTCGGGAAAAACTGTTTTTT. Translated, it gives CASSEGTVREKLFF.

This clone was seen once. The sample contains more than one DNA sequence encoding this CDR3. This chain connects TRBV10-1 to TRBJ1-3, with D unclear. Per the germline V gene, CDR1 is WNHNN and CDR2 is SYGVQD (reference sequence). V lost 4 bases to trimming and J lost 1 base, with 5 bases between them. The CDR3 has 13 residues. The CDR3 coding sequence is TGCGCCAGCAGTGGAGGGTCTGGAAACACCATATATTTT. Amino acid sequence: CASSGGSGNTIYF.

A note on this clone: Other DNA sequences within the sample encode an identical CDR3. The rearrangement uses TRBV5-1 and TRBJ2-6; tentative D call: TRBD2 (6 bases). Germline CDR1 and CDR2: SGHRS and YFSETQ. This CDR3 comprises 15 residues. The ends were cut back, 0 bases at V and 2 bases at J, with 6 bases in the middle. The CDR3 is CASSLGRAGANVLTF. In DNA, the CDR3 is TGCGCCAGCAGCTTGGGGAGGGCTGGGGCCAACGTCCTGACTTTC.

The chain joins TRBV5-1 to TRBJ2-1, with D tentatively TRBD2 (5 bases). Germline CDR1 reads SGHRS; CDR2 reads YFSETQ. The V and J ends lost 0 bases and 5 bases respectively, with 9 bases between them. The length of the CDR3 is 14 residues. For the CDR3, the DNA is TGCGCCAGCAGCTTGGGCCAGACTAACAATGAGCAGTTCTTC. Translation: CASSLGQTNNEQFF.

The rearrangement links TRBV30 to TRBJ2-1, with D maybe TRBD2 (6 bases). V lost 3 bases and J lost 10, with 16 bases in between. The germline V gene has CDR1 GTSNPN and CDR2 SVGIG (reference sequence). CDR3 length: 13 residues. In DNA, the CDR3 is TGTGCCTGGAGGACCTTCTCGGGAGCGGAGCAGTTCTTC. Its translation is CAWRTFSGAEQFF.

This chain connects TRBV6-5 to TRBJ2-7; the D gene is possibly TRBD2 (6 bases). This CDR3 comprises 16 residues. Per the germline V gene, CDR1 is MNHEY and CDR2 is SVGAGI. Trimming shortened V by 0 bases and J by 2 bases, and 14 bases separated the two germline ends. The CDR3: CASSYSTGETPYEQYF. The CDR3 DNA reads TGTGCCAGCAGTTACTCGACGGGGGAGACCCCCTACGAGCAGTACTTC.

As for this clone: It may be a read error: a sequence one base away is much more abundant. The rearrangement uses TRBV3-1 (or the pseudogene TRBV3-2) and TRBJ2-2; D not certain. The CDR3 totals 13 residues. The V end was cut by 4 bases, the J end by 1 base, with 4 bases between. Germline assignment: CDR1 LGHDT and CDR2 YNNKEL (reference sequence). The CDR3 here is CASSPGNTGELFF. The CDR3 DNA sequence: TGTGCCAGCAGCCCGGGGAACACCGGGGAGCTGTTTTTT.

This chain joins TRBV29-1 and TRBJ2-1; 10 bases map to TRBD2. The ends lost 6 bases at V and 2 bases at J; junction bases unmatched: 7. CDR3 size: 15 residues. Germline V gene lookup returns CDR1 SQVTM and CDR2 ANQGSEA. CDR3: CSVIGTSETYNEQFF. As DNA, the CDR3 is TGCAGCGTCATCGGGACTAGCGAGACCTACAATGAGCAGTTCTTC.

The chain uses TRBV27 and TRBJ1-2; D is perhaps TRBD1 (6 bases). The CDR3 has 14 residues. V lost 5 bases and J lost 4, with 14 bases in between. The germline V gene has CDR1 MNHEY and CDR2 SMNVEV (reference sequence). The CDR3 region is CASSTLQGSYGYTF. In DNA form, the CDR3 reads TGTGCCAGCAGTACCCTACAGGGTTCCTATGGCTACACCTTC.

The chain has TRBV5-5 and TRBJ2-7, with a possible D match to TRBD2 (6 bases). This CDR3 contains 15 residues. V was trimmed by 2 bases and J by 2 bases, leaving 14 bases between them. Looked up from germline, CDR1 is SGHKS and CDR2 is YYEKEE (reference sequence). CDR3 DNA sequence: TGTGCCAGCAGCTTTCGCCTAGCGAGCACCTACGAGCAGTACTTC. Translated: CASSFRLASTYEQYF.

This chain connects TRBV29-1 to TRBJ2-1; tentatively, D is TRBD2 (6 bases). V lost 7 bases and J 1 base, leaving 14 bases between the germline ends. CDR3 length equals 14 residues. Germline CDR1 and CDR2: SQVTM and ANQGSEA. CDR3 amino acids: CSGSGRLSYNEQFF. The CDR3 coding sequence is TGCAGCGGGAGCGGGCGCCTATCCTACAATGAGCAGTTCTTC.

V and J are TRBV6-5 and TRBJ2-2, with TRBD2 matching 7 bases. CDR1 and CDR2 from the germline V gene are MNHEY and SVGAGI. After removal of 6 bases from V and 5 bases from J, the junction contained 9 bases not matched to a gene. The CDR3 has 15 amino acids. CDR3 in amino acids: CASRPAGRRTGELFF. For the CDR3, the DNA is TGTGCCAGCAGACCAGCGGGACGGCGGACCGGGGAGCTGTTTTTT.

The count of this clone is one. The genes are TRBV6-1 and TRBJ1-3, with D unclear. Per the germline V gene, CDR1 is MNHNS and CDR2 is SASEGT. The CDR3 is made up of 13 amino acids. V gave up 1 base and J gave up 4 bases, with 5 bases separating them. The CDR3 spells CASSEGGGNTIYF. Written as DNA, the CDR3 is TGTGCCAGCAGTGAAGGAGGGGGAAACACCATATATTTT.

This chain connects TRBV7-9 to TRBJ1-1, with 7 bases aligning to TRBD1. The V segment lost 3 bases and the J segment 3 bases; nucleotides outside the gene matches: 1. The germline V gene encodes CDR1 SEHNR and CDR2 FQNEAQ (reference sequence). The CDR3 consists of 13 residues. CDR3 protein: CASSFTGDTEAFF. The CDR3 DNA sequence: TGTGCCAGCAGCTTCACAGGGGACACTGAAGCTTTCTTT.

The CDR3 nucleotides read TGTGCCAGCAGATCCCGGGTTGCTTTCTTT. Encoded protein: CASRSRVAFF. The chain combines TRBV11-2 with TRBJ1-1; unclear D gene. V was shortened by 6 bases and J by 11 bases, with 10 bases between the two germline ends. The CDR3 has 10 amino acids. Germline V gives CDR1 SGHAT, CDR2 FQNNGV. The full variable domain, with the rest looked up from reference TRBV11-2 and TRBJ1-1, is EAGVAQSPRYKIIEKRQSVAFWCNPISGHATLYWYQQILGQGPKLLIQFQNNGVVDDSQLPKDRFSAERLKGVDSTLKIQPAKLEDSAVYLCASRSRVAFFGQGTRLTVV.